The 27 T cell receptor beta chains presented below share a single source sample, sequenced in a study of blood T cell repertoires in COVID-19. Sequencing was performed with immunoSEQ multiplex PCR; in TCRdb, only in-frame clones are kept and a portion is missing. The sample includes 60,000 to 85,000 clones, approximately 75% of them seen just once. Sequencing was performed on peripheral blood. Receptors were obtained from a woman aged 55-69 years with acute or convalescent COVID-19.

The chain links TRBV12-3 or TRBV12-4 to TRBJ2-1; D possibly corresponds to TRBD1 (6 bases). The V end lost 8 bases, the J end lost 4 bases, and 9 bases lay between the germline ends. The CDR3 length is 12 residues. The CDR3 protein is CASLTGYNEQFF. CDR3 sequence (DNA): TGTGCCAGCCTAACAGGGTACAATGAGCAGTTCTTC.

The CDR3 sequence: CASSVSGTGYYNEQFF. CDR3 nucleotides: TGTGCCAGCAGCGTATCCGGGACAGGGTATTACAATGAGCAGTTCTTC. The chain couples TRBV11-3 to TRBJ2-1; TRBD1 matches at 9 bases. There are 16 residues in the CDR3. Germline loops: CDR1 SGHNT, CDR2 YENEEA. The V segment lost 5 bases and the J segment 4 bases; nucleotides outside the gene matches: 9.

The rearrangement links TRBV3-1 (or the pseudogene TRBV3-2) to TRBJ2-5, with 7 bases that match TRBD2. The germline V gene has CDR1 LGHDT and CDR2 YNNKEL (reference sequence). The CDR3 loop spans 13 amino acids. V dropped 2 bases and J dropped 4; count of bases not matched to a gene: 1. The CDR3 region is CASSQTGGETQYF. The CDR3 DNA reads as TGTGCCAGCAGCCAAACGGGGGGAGAGACCCAGTACTTC.

The chain carries TRBV6-5 and TRBJ2-2; the match to TRBD1 covers 7 bases. This CDR3 spans 15 amino acids. The ends lost 8 bases at V and 4 bases at J; junction bases unmatched: 10. Germline values: CDR1 MNHEY, CDR2 SVGAGI. The CDR3 DNA follows: TGTGCCAGCCGCTACACCTCAGGGGGCACCGGGGAGCTGTTTTTT. The encoded protein is CASRYTSGGTGELFF.

A few counts support this clone. The chain carries TRBV3-1 (or the pseudogene TRBV3-2) and TRBJ2-5, with D perhaps matching TRBD1 (6 bases). Trimming pared 1 base from V and 5 bases from J, leaving 11 bases between. The CDR3 has 14 amino acids. Germline lookup yields CDR1 LGHDT and CDR2 YNNKEL (reference sequence). The DNA for the CDR3 is TGTGCCAGCAGCCAAGTCAGGGGCGGGGAGACCCAGTACTTC. This translates into CASSQVRGGETQYF.

J is TRBJ2-1 and V is TRBV6-5, with TRBD1 matching 9 bases. The CDR3 extends over 14 amino acids. The V segment lost 7 bases and the J segment 8 bases; nucleotides outside the gene matches: 9. CDR1 is MNHEY and CDR2 is SVGAGI in the germline V gene. The CDR3 DNA reads TGTGCCAGCAACCGGGACAGGGAACATTATGAGCAGTTCTTC. This translates into CASNRDREHYEQFF.

The chain employs TRBV5-4 and TRBJ2-1; TRBD1 agrees at 9 bases. This CDR3 comprises 15 residues. V trimming: 5 bases; J trimming: 8 bases; junction bases outside the gene matches: 11. Germline CDR1 reads SGHNT; CDR2 reads YYREEE (reference sequence). CDR3 DNA: TGTGCCAGCAGTCCCCCGGGACAGGGTTCCCATGAGCAGTTCTTC. Protein product: CASSPPGQGSHEQFF.

This clone was detected only once. The V and J genes are TRBV7-9 and TRBJ1-3, with 7 bases aligning to TRBD1. The CDR3 consists of 14 residues. The V gene end was trimmed by 5 bases and the J gene end by 3 bases; junction bases not matched to a gene: 4. Germline CDR1 and CDR2: SEHNR and FQNEAQ (reference sequence). The CDR3 loop is CASSMDRRGNTIYF. CDR3 coding DNA: TGTGCCAGCAGCATGGACAGGCGTGGAAACACCATATATTTT. Full variable domain (outside the CDR3, taken from reference TRBV7-9 and TRBJ1-3): DTGVSQNPRHKITKRGQNVTFRCDPISEHNRLYWYRQTLGQGPEFLTYFQNEAQLEKSRLLSDRFSAERPKGSFSTLEIQRTEQGDSAMYLCASSMDRRGNTIYFGEGSWLTVV.

This chain joins TRBV5-8 and TRBJ1-2, with TRBD1 identical over 7 bases. The CDR3 contains 12 residues. Unmatched junction bases numbered 4, after V lost 4 bases and J lost 7 bases. Per germline, CDR1 SGHTS and CDR2 YDEGEE. The CDR3 DNA is TGTGCCAGCAGCCCACAGGGGTTTGGCTACACCTTC. As protein: CASSPQGFGYTF.

Only a few counts were recorded for this clone. The sample carries other DNA sequences with the same CDR3. The chain has TRBV5-1 and TRBJ1-1, with TRBD1 as a possible D gene (6 bases). Trimming removed 3 bases from V and 0 bases from J, with 9 bases in between. The germline V gene encodes CDR1 SGHRS and CDR2 YFSETQ. The CDR3 runs to 14 residues. The DNA of the CDR3 is TGCGCCAGCAGCTCTGGACAGATGAACACTGAAGCTTTCTTT. It yields the protein CASSSGQMNTEAFF.

V and J are TRBV2 and TRBJ1-6, with 8 bases lining up with TRBD1. The germline CDR1 and CDR2 sequences are SNHLY and FYNNEI. J gave up 7 bases and V 7 bases, and 6 bases lay outside the gene matches. The CDR3 is 14 residues long. The DNA for the CDR3 is TGTGCCAGCAAACGGGGACAGGAGAATTCACCCCTCCACTTT. Its translation is CASKRGQENSPLHF.

The CDR3 nucleotides read TGTGCCAGCATCGAATGGACAGGGCTGATCTCACCCCTCCACTTT. Translating it yields CASIEWTGLISPLHF. This chain uses TRBV7-9 with TRBJ1-6, with 8 bases lining up with TRBD1. The junction had 12 bases not matched to a gene; V was cut back by 7 bases and J by 10 bases. Germline CDR1 reads SEHNR; CDR2 reads FQNEAQ (reference sequence). The CDR3 runs to 15 residues.

About this clone: The same CDR3 arises from other DNA sequences in this sample as well. J is TRBJ1-2 and V is TRBV4-1, with TRBD1 as a possible D gene (6 bases). Germline-derived CDR1 and CDR2 are MGHRA and YSYEKL. V was cut by 1 base and J by 3 bases, with 12 bases left in between. The CDR3 is 15 residues long. The CDR3 region has the DNA TGCGCCAGCAGCCAAGTTAACAGGGCTGACTATGGCTACACCTTC. Amino acids: CASSQVNRADYGYTF.

This chain links TRBV2 with TRBJ1-2; maybe TRBD1 (6 bases). Per germline, CDR1 SNHLY and CDR2 FYNNEI. This CDR3 is 18 amino acids long. The V end was cut by 5 bases, the J end by 1 base, with 23 bases between. The CDR3 DNA is TGTGCCAGCAGTTCTTATACCGGGACACCTAACTTTAACTATGGCTACACCTTC. Translated: CASSSYTGTPNFNYGYTF.

The chain employs TRBV7-3 and TRBJ2-2; weak D call: TRBD1 (6 bases). The CDR3 is made up of 16 amino acids. V lost 4 bases to trimming and J lost 1 base, with 13 bases between them. Germline CDR1 and CDR2: SGHTA and FQGTGA. This CDR3 is CASSSQGMGNTGELFF. In nucleotides, the CDR3 is TGTGCCAGCAGCTCACAGGGAATGGGGAACACCGGGGAGCTGTTTTTT.

This clone was detected a few times. The V and J genes are TRBV18 and TRBJ1-1; tentatively, D is TRBD1 (6 bases). Trimming took off 4 bases at V and 8 bases at J, with 14 bases between the two ends. The CDR3 loop spans 13 amino acids. The germline V gene encodes CDR1 KGHSH and CDR2 LQKENI. The CDR3, as DNA: TGTGCCAGCTCACTGACACCCGACAGGGAAGCTTTCTTT. It encodes CASSLTPDREAFF.

The V call is TRBV25-1, the J call TRBJ1-2; 9 nucleotides align to TRBD1. The CDR3 has 15 residues. With V trimmed by 4 bases and J by 5 bases, 8 bases remained unmatched. Germline V gene lookup returns CDR1 MGHDK and CDR2 SYGVNS. CDR3 region: CASSVGDRDFYGYTF. DNA of the CDR3: TGTGCCAGCAGTGTTGGGGACAGGGATTTTTATGGCTACACCTTC.

The CDR3 DNA follows: TGCAGCGCTGCTGGCGGGGGTTACAATGAGCAGTTCTTC. This gives the protein CSAAGGGYNEQFF. The V gene is TRBV29-1, the J gene TRBJ2-1; 7 nucleotides match TRBD2. V shed 7 bases, J shed 4 bases, and the junction held 7 bases outside the gene matches. There are 13 residues in the CDR3. Germline CDR1 and CDR2: SQVTM and ANQGSEA.

The V gene is TRBV5-1, the J gene TRBJ1-1; D is uncertain. Germline values: CDR1 SGHRS, CDR2 YFSETQ. This CDR3 has 14 residues. The V gene lost 0 bases and the J gene lost 1 base, with 7 bases spanning the gap. The CDR3 region is CASSLDNRNTEAFF. DNA for the CDR3: TGCGCCAGCAGCTTGGATAACAGGAACACTGAAGCTTTCTTT.

The CDR3 region has the DNA TGCGCCAGCAGCCAAGCCCTAGACCGGGTTTTTGGGGGGAAACTGTTTTTT. Its translation: CASSQALDRVFGGKLFF. The V and J genes are TRBV4-3 and TRBJ1-4; D might be TRBD1 (5 bases). Looked up from germline, CDR1 is LGHNA and CDR2 is YSLEER. Trimming cost V 1 base and J 11 bases, with 23 bases left between them. The length of the CDR3 is 17 residues.

The gene calls are TRBV7-2 and TRBJ2-2, with a possible D match to TRBD2 (6 bases). V lost 7 bases to trimming and J lost 8 bases, with 23 bases between them. This CDR3 comprises 16 residues. Per germline, CDR1 SGHTA and CDR2 FQGNSA. CDR3 bases: TGTGCCAGCAACCTTCTGGGGGGAACTACCGTAGGGGAGCTGTTTTTT. Encoded protein: CASNLLGGTTVGELFF.

The chain has TRBV2 and TRBJ1-5, with D perhaps matching TRBD1 (5 bases). V shed 4 bases and J shed 7 bases, with 11 bases lying between them. The CDR3 extends over 13 amino acids. Germline CDR1 SNHLY, CDR2 FYNNEI. CDR3 region: CASSGGRDQPQHF. For the CDR3, the DNA is TGTGCCAGCAGTGGAGGGCGGGACCAGCCCCAGCATTTT.

Only a few counts were recorded for this clone. J is TRBJ2-6 and V is TRBV4-2; 10 bases align to TRBD1. With 3 bases clipped from V and 4 bases from J, the junction kept 6 bases outside the gene matches. Germline CDR1 is LGHNA and CDR2 is YNFKEQ. The CDR3 has 17 residues. CDR3 nucleotides: TGTGCCAGCAGCCAGTTGACAGGGGGCGAAGGGGCCAACGTCCTGACTTTC. It is translated as CASSQLTGGEGANVLTF.

CDR3 nucleotide sequence: TGTGCCAGCAGCGTAGCGTGGCAGGGTCACACTGAAGCTTTCTTT. Translating it yields CASSVAWQGHTEAFF. The V call is TRBV9, the J call TRBJ1-1, with D perhaps matching TRBD1 (5 bases). Germline values: CDR1 SGDLS, CDR2 YYNGEE. This CDR3 comprises 15 residues. With 0 bases removed from V and 3 bases from J, the gap between germline ends came to 12 bases.

This sequence joins TRBV7-3 and TRBJ1-1; D gene uncertain. The CDR3 runs 14 residues. CDR1 SGHTA and CDR2 FQGTGA come from the germline V gene. Trimming left V 0 bases short and J 4 bases short, with 9 bases between. The CDR3 nucleotides read TGTGCCAGCAGCTTAACCGGGGTAACCACTGAAGCTTTCTTT. Protein product: CASSLTGVTTEAFF.

This chain joins TRBV4-3 and TRBJ1-4; D uncertain. Per the germline V gene, CDR1 is LGHNA and CDR2 is YSLEER. The CDR3 extends over 17 amino acids. V lost 0 bases to trimming and J lost 3 bases, with 14 bases between them. CDR3 sequence reads: CASSQDPRVVANEKLFF. In nucleotides, the CDR3 is TGCGCCAGCAGCCAAGATCCTCGGGTGGTGGCTAATGAAAAACTGTTTTTT.

V is TRBV28 and J is TRBJ2-3; the match to TRBD2 covers 12 bases. The CDR3 length is 14 residues. The germline gives CDR1 MDHEN, CDR2 SYDVKM. V lost 10 bases, J lost 11 bases, and 13 bases stayed unmatched. The CDR3 bases are TGTGCCACCTCTAGCGGGGGGGCGTTTTTGTGGCAGTATTTT. Its translation: CATSSGGAFLWQYF.